This passage covers 19 T cell receptor beta chains from one sample sequenced in a study of neurological immune-mediated disorders. From the 5' RACE reads, TCRdb called clonotypes with MiXCR, one entry per CDR3 protein. The table records 15,000 to 20,000 distinct CDR3 sequences, around a tenth of them present only once. The sequencing input was CD8+ T cells from blood. The receptor source for this set is a woman aged 45-65 years in good health.

This clonotype is medium-sized in the sample. The rearrangement uses TRBV28 and TRBJ2-7, with D possibly being TRBD1 (7 bases). The V and J ends lost 5 bases and 7 bases respectively, with 21 bases between them. Germline V lookup: CDR1 MDHEN, CDR2 SYDVKM. This CDR3 comprises 15 residues. CDR3 bases: TGTGCCAGCAGTGACATAGGGCAGGGGGGAAGTGAGCAGTACTTC. Translation: CASSDIGQGGSEQYF.

This clonotype was detected ten times or more. The J gene is TRBJ2-7, the V gene TRBV5-5; no definite D call. CDR1 and CDR2 (germline): SGHKS, YYEKEE (reference sequence). This CDR3 has 15 amino acids. Trimming removed 3 bases at V and 1 base at J, with 14 bases between. The CDR3 sequence is CASSSTGWGSYEQYF. The CDR3 DNA sequence: TGTGCCAGCAGCTCCACCGGATGGGGTTCCTACGAGCAGTACTTC.

Many counts were recorded for this clonotype. This chain joins TRBV7-2 and TRBJ2-1, with a tentative D call TRBD2 (7 bases). CDR1 is SGHTA, CDR2 FQGNSA, per germline. The CDR3 spans 14 residues. V was cut by 3 bases and J by 10 bases, with 16 bases left in between. The CDR3 spells CASSFNTRGGEQFF. CDR3 bases: TGTGCCAGCAGCTTTAACACCAGGGGAGGGGAGCAGTTCTTC.

This clonotype was seen at least ten times. This chain links TRBV29-1 with TRBJ2-1, with 9 nucleotides matching TRBD2. This CDR3 comprises 15 residues. V was pared by 3 bases and J by 8 bases, with 11 bases of the junction left unmatched. Germline CDR1 reads SQVTM; CDR2 reads ANQGSEA. In nucleotides, the CDR3 is TGCAGCGTTGAGGGTATTAGCGGGAGAATTGATGAGCAGTTCTTC. This codes for CSVEGISGRIDEQFF.

This clonotype was observed at least ten times. The rearrangement joins TRBV7-8 to TRBJ2-1; D might be TRBD2 (6 bases). Trimming took off 7 bases at V and 4 bases at J, with 23 bases between the two ends. The germline V gene encodes CDR1 SGHVS and CDR2 FQNEAQ. The CDR3 has 17 residues. The CDR3 spells CASNGAGGSGSYNEQFF. CDR3 DNA sequence: TGTGCCAGCAACGGGGCCGGGGGTAGCGGTTCATACAATGAGCAGTTCTTC.

Many counts were recorded for this clonotype. This chain uses TRBV9 with TRBJ2-1; 11 bases align to TRBD2. Germline assignment: CDR1 SGDLS and CDR2 YYNGEE. V lost 4 bases, J lost 4 bases, and 7 bases stayed unmatched. The CDR3 totals 16 residues. CDR3 sequence (DNA): TGTGCCAGCAGCCCCAAACTAGCGGGAGCTTACAATGAGCAGTTCTTC. This translates into CASSPKLAGAYNEQFF.

This clonotype was detected ten times or more. This chain links TRBV27 with TRBJ1-2, with D uncertain. The CDR3 contains 11 residues. Germline assignment: CDR1 MNHEY and CDR2 SMNVEV (reference sequence). V was clipped by 4 bases and J by 6 bases, with 6 bases between them. CDR3 coding DNA: TGTGCCAGCAGTTCGGGTGATGGCTACACCTTC. It yields the protein CASSSGDGYTF.

Only a few counts were recorded for this clonotype. CDR3 sequence (DNA): TGTGCCAGCAGCCGAGACAGGGGCACAGATACGCAGTATTTT. Its translation is CASSRDRGTDTQYF. The genes are TRBV27 and TRBJ2-3; 7 bases fit TRBD1. Unmatched junction bases numbered 4, after V lost 6 bases and J lost 1 base. The CDR3 spans 14 residues. Looked up from germline, CDR1 is MNHEY and CDR2 is SMNVEV (reference sequence).

This chain uses TRBV25-1 with TRBJ1-2; D call uncertain. The CDR3 sequence is 14 residues long. The germline V gene encodes CDR1 MGHDK and CDR2 SYGVNS. Trimming removed 1 base at V and 2 bases at J, with 8 bases between. Here the CDR3 DNA reads TGTGCCAGCAGTGAATGGGGTTCGAACTATGGCTACACCTTC. It translates to CASSEWGSNYGYTF.

This clonotype was observed many times. The chain carries TRBV7-3 and TRBJ2-2; D call uncertain. This CDR3 region has 12 residues. Germline V gene lookup returns CDR1 SGHTA and CDR2 FQGTGA. V was clipped by 5 bases and J by 7 bases, with 8 bases between them. The CDR3 coding sequence is TGTGCCAGCAGCATAGTGAGCGGGGAGCTGTTTTTT. Amino acid sequence: CASSIVSGELFF.

This clonotype has at least ten counts. The CDR3 nucleotides read TGTGCCAGCAGCTTGGGGACAGGGCGCGAGCAGTACTTC. Translated, it gives CASSLGTGREQYF. V and J are TRBV5-6 and TRBJ2-7; 8 positions agree with TRBD1. Germline CDR1 and CDR2: SGHDT and YYEEEE. This CDR3 contains 13 residues. V trimming: 0 bases; J trimming: 6 bases; junction bases outside the gene matches: 2.

This clonotype was detected once. Given a much more abundant clone one base away, this may be a read error. This rearrangement joins TRBV7-6 to TRBJ2-7; D is uncertain. CDR3 length: 14 amino acids. V was pared by 6 bases and J by 0 bases, with 12 bases between. Germline assignment: CDR1 SGHVS and CDR2 FNYEAQ. The CDR3 loop reads CASRLYTNSYEQYF. The CDR3 nucleotides are TGTGCCAGCAGATTATATACTAACTCCTACGAGCAGTACTTC. The full variable domain, its missing parts supplied by reference TRBV7-6 and TRBJ2-7, is GAGVSQSPRYKVTKRGQDVALRCDPISGHVSLYWYRQALGQGPEFLTYFNYEAQQDKSGLPNDRFSAERPEGSISTLTIQRTEQRDSAMYRCASRLYTNSYEQYFGPGTRLTVT.

This clonotype was seen ten or more times. This rearrangement joins TRBV7-9 to TRBJ2-7; 9 bases line up with TRBD1. The CDR3 consists of 14 residues. V was clipped by 8 bases and J by 5 bases; unmatched bases: 10. Germline values: CDR1 SEHNR, CDR2 FQNEAQ (reference sequence). The CDR3 DNA reads TGTGCCAGCTCCGATCCGGGACAGGGAGACGAGCAGTACTTC. It translates to CASSDPGQGDEQYF.

The table lists this clonotype with many counts. V gene TRBV20-1 combines with J gene TRBJ2-1; no clear D. Germline loops: CDR1 DFQATT, CDR2 SNEGSKA (reference sequence). Trimming shortened V by 3 bases and J by 4 bases, and 10 bases separated the two germline ends. The CDR3 runs to 13 residues. The CDR3 DNA reads TGCAGTGCTAGTGATGCAGGTTACAATGAGCAGTTCTTC. Its protein product is CSASDAGYNEQFF.

This clonotype was counted many times. This sequence joins TRBV5-1 and TRBJ2-7; possible D gene TRBD1, 6 bases. With 1 base removed from V and 1 base from J, the gap between germline ends came to 15 bases. The germline CDR1 and CDR2 sequences are SGHRS and YFSETQ. The CDR3 loop spans 16 amino acids. The CDR3 region is CASSLPRDKNSYEQYF. The CDR3 DNA follows: TGCGCCAGCAGCTTGCCGAGGGACAAAAATTCCTACGAGCAGTACTTC.

This clonotype was recorded many times. This sequence joins TRBV28 and TRBJ2-7; D remains unclear. The germline gives CDR1 MDHEN, CDR2 SYDVKM. The V gene lost 6 bases and the J gene lost 0 bases, with 15 bases spanning the gap. The CDR3 consists of 15 residues. CDR3: CASSPLLGDSYEQYF. The DNA for the CDR3 is TGTGCCAGCAGCCCCCTATTGGGTGACTCCTACGAGCAGTACTTC.

This clonotype was recorded many times. V and J are TRBV5-6 and TRBJ2-7, with D possibly TRBD2 on 5 matching bases. CDR1 SGHDT and CDR2 YYEEEE come from the germline V gene. The CDR3 runs to 12 residues. V shed 1 base and J shed 5 bases, with 7 bases lying between them. CDR3 DNA: TGTGCCAGCAGCTTGATCGGGGACGAGCAGTACTTC. Its translation is CASSLIGDEQYF. Full variable domain (remainder filled in from reference TRBV5-6 and TRBJ2-7): DAGVTQSPTHLIKTRGQQVTLRCSPKSGHDTVSWYQQALGQGPQFIFQYYEEEERQRGNFPDRFSGHQFPNYSSELNVNALLLGDSALYLCASSLIGDEQYFGPGTRLTVT.

In this sample, this clonotype turned up many times. The chain recombines TRBV27 with TRBJ2-7, with a tentative D call TRBD1 (5 bases). V gave up 2 bases and J gave up 1 base, with 9 bases separating them. Germline assignment: CDR1 MNHEY and CDR2 SMNVEV (reference sequence). The CDR3 contains 14 residues. CDR3 coding DNA: TGTGCCAGCAGTTTAGGGCAGGGTTCCTACGAGCAGTACTTC. Its translation: CASSLGQGSYEQYF.

This clonotype came up many times. V gene TRBV5-1 combines with J gene TRBJ2-7; D unresolved. This CDR3 spans 13 amino acids. The V gene's germline CDR1 is SGHRS and CDR2 YFSETQ. V lost 0 bases to trimming and J lost 3 bases, with 7 bases between them. CDR3 bases: TGCGCCAGCAGCTTGGCCCACAACTACGAGCAGTACTTC. This gives the protein CASSLAHNYEQYF.